Shown below are 13 T cell receptor beta chains from a single sample sequenced in a study of blood T cell repertoires in COVID-19. TCRdb's copy holds only in-frame clones and misses some; the assay was immunoSEQ multiplex PCR. The sample records about 160,000 clones, about four fifths being singletons. The specimen was peripheral blood. These receptors were obtained from a woman aged 55-75 years with COVID-19, enrolled during active disease.

The chain couples TRBV9 to TRBJ2-2; 10 nucleotides agree with TRBD2. Germline CDR1 and CDR2: SGDLS and YYNGEE. This CDR3 region has 15 residues. With V trimmed by 2 bases and J by 6 bases, 4 bases remained unmatched. CDR3 bases: TGTGCCAGCAGCGTCGGGACTAGCGTGGCCGGGGAGCTGTTTTTT. This gives the protein CASSVGTSVAGELFF.

This rearrangement joins TRBV11-2 to TRBJ1-6; possible D gene TRBD1, 6 bases. This CDR3 is 12 amino acids long. The V gene lost 5 bases and the J gene lost 16 bases, with 15 bases spanning the gap. Per germline, CDR1 SGHAT and CDR2 FQNNGV. The CDR3 DNA follows: TGTGCCAGCAGCAAGTCCGGGACAAGTCTCCACTTT. Its translation: CASSKSGTSLHF.

The CDR3 loop is CASSKAASGVVRTDTQYF. In DNA form, the CDR3 reads TGTGCCAGCAGCAAAGCAGCTAGCGGGGTGGTTCGCACAGATACGCAGTATTTT. J is TRBJ2-3 and V is TRBV21-1; the table's D call, TRBD2, has no DNA check behind it. TRBV21-1 is tagged as a pseudogene. The CDR3 totals 18 residues.

V and J are TRBV7-2 and TRBJ1-1; a possible D gene is TRBD1 (6 bases). With 0 bases removed from V and 5 bases from J, the gap between germline ends came to 10 bases. This CDR3 has 14 amino acids. The V gene's germline CDR1 is SGHTA and CDR2 FQGNSA. CDR3 region: CASSLARGRTEAFF. In DNA form, the CDR3 reads TGTGCCAGCAGCTTAGCCAGGGGCCGGACTGAAGCTTTCTTT.

In its sample, this clone ranks as medium-sized. The chain couples TRBV7-9 to TRBJ2-5; 10 nucleotides match TRBD1. There are 14 residues in the CDR3. Looked up from germline, CDR1 is SEHNR and CDR2 is FQNEAQ (reference sequence). Losses at the gene ends were 5 bases for V and 5 bases for J; bases not matched to a gene: 5. Here the CDR3 reads CASSGQGVGETQYF. The CDR3 DNA is TGTGCCAGCAGCGGACAGGGGGTTGGGGAGACCCAGTACTTC.

The chain recombines TRBV6-6 with TRBJ1-6; 10 bases agree with TRBD1. The CDR3 consists of 15 residues. In germline, CDR1 is MNHNY, CDR2 SVGAGI (reference sequence). V shed 2 bases, J shed 10 bases, and the junction held 5 bases outside the gene matches. CDR3 protein: CASSYGDRGGSPLHF. The CDR3 DNA is TGTGCCAGCAGTTACGGGGACAGGGGTGGATCACCCCTCCACTTT.

The table lists this clone with a few counts. The rearrangement links TRBV11-3 to TRBJ2-1; 12 bases agree with TRBD2. The ends lost 4 bases at V and 6 bases at J; junction bases unmatched: 7. The CDR3 extends over 16 amino acids. CDR1 SGHNT and CDR2 YENEEA come from the germline V gene. The CDR3 region is CASSSTLAGGPNEQFF. As DNA, the CDR3 is TGTGCCAGCAGCTCTACCCTAGCGGGGGGGCCCAATGAGCAGTTCTTC.

The V call is TRBV3-1 (or the pseudogene TRBV3-2), the J call TRBJ1-2, with TRBD1 as a possible D gene (6 bases). V was pared by 6 bases and J by 4 bases, with 12 bases between. This CDR3 is built from 13 residues. Germline assignment: CDR1 LGHDT and CDR2 YNNKEL (reference sequence). The CDR3: CASRPTGIYGYTF. CDR3 nucleotide sequence: TGTGCCAGCAGACCAACAGGGATCTATGGCTACACCTTC.

J is TRBJ2-1 and V is TRBV28; 8 nucleotides agree with TRBD2. Germline loops: CDR1 MDHEN, CDR2 SYDVKM. With V trimmed by 11 bases and J by 5 bases, 14 bases remained unmatched. The CDR3 is made up of 15 amino acids. The CDR3 protein is CAPSQGRGRNNEQFF. In nucleotides, the CDR3 is TGTGCCCCCAGTCAAGGGCGCGGGAGGAACAATGAGCAGTTCTTC. The whole variable domain, filled in from reference TRBV28 and TRBJ2-1, reads DVKVTQSSRYLVKRTGEKVFLECVQDMDHENMFWYRQDPGLGLRLIYFSYDVKMKEKGDIPEGYSVSREKKERFSLILESASTNQTSMYLCAPSQGRGRNNEQFFGPGTRLTVL.

The rearrangement joins TRBV2 to TRBJ1-2, with a tentative D call TRBD1 (6 bases). The CDR3 has 17 amino acids. The germline V gene encodes CDR1 SNHLY and CDR2 FYNNEI. Trimming removed 0 bases at V and 4 bases at J, with 18 bases between. As DNA, the CDR3 is TGTGCCAGCAGTGAAGCGGTGGGGGCGCAAGGTGGCTATGGCTACACCTTC. Translation: CASSEAVGAQGGYGYTF.

This chain joins TRBV28 and TRBJ2-3, with TRBD2 as a possible D gene (6 bases). The CDR3 consists of 18 residues. Germline V lookup: CDR1 MDHEN, CDR2 SYDVKM. V dropped 1 base and J dropped 3 bases, with 20 bases sitting between them. CDR3 nucleotide sequence: TGTGCCAGCAGTTTATTAAAGACGGGGGTGGTAGGAACAGATACGCAGTATTTT. This gives the protein CASSLLKTGVVGTDTQYF.

Only a few counts were recorded for this clone. The chain has TRBV28 and TRBJ1-5, with 7 bases fitting TRBD1. The length of the CDR3 is 15 residues. CDR1 and CDR2 (germline): MDHEN, SYDVKM. V lost 1 base, J lost 5 bases, and 5 bases stayed unmatched. The CDR3 DNA reads as TGTGCCAGCAGTTTATTGAAGGGGGCGGATCAGCCCCAGCATTTT. This codes for CASSLLKGADQPQHF. Filled out from reference TRBV28 and TRBJ1-5, the complete variable domain reads DVKVTQSSRYLVKRTGEKVFLECVQDMDHENMFWYRQDPGLGLRLIYFSYDVKMKEKGDIPEGYSVSREKKERFSLILESASTNQTSMYLCASSLLKGADQPQHFGDGTRLSIL.

This clone was seen a single time. V gene TRBV9 combines with J gene TRBJ2-1; 11 bases fit TRBD2. Unmatched junction bases numbered 3, after V lost 0 bases and J lost 4 bases. CDR3 length: 16 amino acids. Germline V CDR1 and CDR2: SGDLS, YYNGEE. The CDR3, as DNA: TGTGCCAGCAGCGTAGGGGTAGCGGGAGGGTACAATGAGCAGTTCTTC. Its protein is CASSVGVAGGYNEQFF.